This entry concerns a single TCR beta chain. The sample originates from a study of blood T cell repertoires in COVID-19. Study at large: T cells, B-cell-depleted T cells, or PBMCs provided the cDNA or gDNA that served as material.

Profiling relied on immunoSEQ multiplex PCR, and the TCRdb table lists in-frame clones only, not all of them. The profile covers 95,000 to 150,000 clones, with just under 80% appearing a single time and 16% taken by the ten largest. This CDR3 is built from 14 residues. CDR1 MNHEY and CDR2 SVGAGI come from the germline V gene. The V end lost 5 bases, the J end lost 2 bases, and 11 bases lay between the germline ends. Input material: peripheral blood. The source is a man aged 55 to 70 with active or convalescent COVID-19. The chain links TRBV6-5 to TRBJ2-3; weak D call: TRBD2 (6 bases). The DNA of the CDR3 is TGTGCCAGCAGTAGCGGGCAACACACAGATACGCAGTATTTT. This translates into CASSSGQHTDTQYF.